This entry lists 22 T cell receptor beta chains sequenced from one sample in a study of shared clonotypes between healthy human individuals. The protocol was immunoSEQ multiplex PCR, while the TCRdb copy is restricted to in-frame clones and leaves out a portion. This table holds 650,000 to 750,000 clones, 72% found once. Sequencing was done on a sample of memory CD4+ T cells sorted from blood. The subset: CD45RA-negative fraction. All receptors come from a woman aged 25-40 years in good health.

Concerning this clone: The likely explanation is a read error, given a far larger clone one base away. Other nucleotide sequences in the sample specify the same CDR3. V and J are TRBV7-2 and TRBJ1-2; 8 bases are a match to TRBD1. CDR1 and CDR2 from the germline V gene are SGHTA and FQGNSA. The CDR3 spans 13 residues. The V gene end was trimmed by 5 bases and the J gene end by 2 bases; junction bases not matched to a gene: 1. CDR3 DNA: TGTGCCAGCAGCCGGGACAGGAACTATGGCTACACCTTC. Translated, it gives CASSRDRNYGYTF.

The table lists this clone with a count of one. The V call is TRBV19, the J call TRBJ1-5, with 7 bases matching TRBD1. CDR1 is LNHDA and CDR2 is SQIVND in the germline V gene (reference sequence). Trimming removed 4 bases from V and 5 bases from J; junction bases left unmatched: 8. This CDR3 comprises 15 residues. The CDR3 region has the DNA TGTGCCAGTAGTACACAGGGGTGGGGGGATCAGCCCCAGCATTTT. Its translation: CASSTQGWGDQPQHF.

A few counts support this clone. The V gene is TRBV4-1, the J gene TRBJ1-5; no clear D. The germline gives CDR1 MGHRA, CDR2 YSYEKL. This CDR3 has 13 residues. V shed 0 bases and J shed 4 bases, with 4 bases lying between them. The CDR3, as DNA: TGCGCCAGCAGCCAAGAAATTAATCAGCCCCAGCATTTT. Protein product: CASSQEINQPQHF.

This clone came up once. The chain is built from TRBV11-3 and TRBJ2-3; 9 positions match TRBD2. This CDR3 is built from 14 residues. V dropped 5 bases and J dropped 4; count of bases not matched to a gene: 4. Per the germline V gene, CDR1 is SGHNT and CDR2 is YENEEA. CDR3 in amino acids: CASSLREGPDTQYF. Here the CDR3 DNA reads TGTGCCAGCAGCCTGCGGGAGGGCCCAGATACGCAGTATTTT.

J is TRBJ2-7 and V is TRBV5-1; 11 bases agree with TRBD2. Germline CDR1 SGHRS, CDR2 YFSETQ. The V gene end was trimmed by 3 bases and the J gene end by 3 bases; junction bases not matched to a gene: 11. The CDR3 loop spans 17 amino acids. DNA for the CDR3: TGCGCCAGCAGCTCCCTCGCCCTAGCGGGAGGTCTCTACGAGCAGTACTTC. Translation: CASSSLALAGGLYEQYF.

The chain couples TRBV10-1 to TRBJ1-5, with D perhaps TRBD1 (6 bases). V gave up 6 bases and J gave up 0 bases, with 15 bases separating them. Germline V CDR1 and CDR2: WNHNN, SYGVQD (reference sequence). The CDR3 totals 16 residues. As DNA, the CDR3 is TGCGCCAGCAGGGACAGCAAAATAAATAGCAATCAGCCCCAGCATTTT. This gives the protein CASRDSKINSNQPQHF.

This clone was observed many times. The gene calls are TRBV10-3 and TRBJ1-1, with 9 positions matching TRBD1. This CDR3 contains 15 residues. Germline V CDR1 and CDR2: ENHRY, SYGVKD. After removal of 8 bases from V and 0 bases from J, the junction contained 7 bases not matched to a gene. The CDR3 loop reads CAISGTGLLNTEAFF. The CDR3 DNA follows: TGTGCCATCTCCGGGACAGGGCTTTTGAACACTGAAGCTTTCTTT.

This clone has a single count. In DNA, the CDR3 is TGTGCCAGCAGCGACGATTGGGGGGAGCAGTACTTC. It encodes CASSDDWGEQYF. The rearrangement joins TRBV7-9 to TRBJ2-7; D may be TRBD1 or TRBD2 (5 bases each). Germline V gives CDR1 SEHNR, CDR2 FQNEAQ (reference sequence). The CDR3 runs 12 residues. Trimming took 5 bases from V and 7 from J, leaving 12 bases between them.

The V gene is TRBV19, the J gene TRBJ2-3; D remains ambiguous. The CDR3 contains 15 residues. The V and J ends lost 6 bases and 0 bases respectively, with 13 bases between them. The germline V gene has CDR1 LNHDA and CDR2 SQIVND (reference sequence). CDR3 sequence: CASRRSTTSTDTQYF. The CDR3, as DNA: TGTGCCAGTAGAAGGTCTACAACTAGCACAGATACGCAGTATTTT.

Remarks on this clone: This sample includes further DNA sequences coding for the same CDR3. The CDR3 protein is CSVEGGKTQYF. CDR3 bases: TGCAGCGTTGAAGGGGGGAAGACCCAGTACTTC. The chain joins TRBV29-1 to TRBJ2-5, with D perhaps being TRBD1 or TRBD2 (5 bases each). The CDR3 totals 11 residues. Germline values: CDR1 SQVTM, CDR2 ANQGSEA. V shed 1 base and J shed 6 bases, with 6 bases lying between them.

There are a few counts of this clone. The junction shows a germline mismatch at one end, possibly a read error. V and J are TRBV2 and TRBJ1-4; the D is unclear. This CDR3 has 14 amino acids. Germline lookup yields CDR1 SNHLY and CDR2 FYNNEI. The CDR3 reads CASSKAPGPRKLFF. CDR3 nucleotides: TGTGCCAGCAGTAAAGCACCGGGTCCCAGAAAACTGTTTTTT.

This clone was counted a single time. The CDR3 DNA reads TGTGCCAGCAGCATCATACAGGGTGCCGGGGAGCTGTTTTTT. This codes for CASSIIQGAGELFF. The chain joins TRBV28 to TRBJ2-2; tentative D call: TRBD1 (6 bases). Germline V gene lookup returns CDR1 MDHEN and CDR2 SYDVKM. This CDR3 has 14 residues. Trimming removed 6 bases at V and 6 bases at J, with 14 bases between.

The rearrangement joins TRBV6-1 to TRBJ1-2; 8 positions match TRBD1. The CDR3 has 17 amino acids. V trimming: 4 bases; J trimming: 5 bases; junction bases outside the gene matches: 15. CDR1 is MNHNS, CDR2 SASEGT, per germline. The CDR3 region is CASSGPPVDRGRYGYTF. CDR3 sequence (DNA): TGTGCCAGCAGTGGGCCTCCGGTTGACAGGGGTCGATATGGCTACACCTTC.

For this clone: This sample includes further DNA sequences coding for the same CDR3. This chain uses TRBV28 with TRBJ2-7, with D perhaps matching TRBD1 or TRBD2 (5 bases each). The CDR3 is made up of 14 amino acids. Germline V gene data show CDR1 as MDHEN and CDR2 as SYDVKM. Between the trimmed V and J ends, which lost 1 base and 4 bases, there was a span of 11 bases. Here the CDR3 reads CASSLSSGTYEQYF. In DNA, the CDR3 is TGTGCCAGCAGTTTATCTTCAGGGACGTACGAGCAGTACTTC.

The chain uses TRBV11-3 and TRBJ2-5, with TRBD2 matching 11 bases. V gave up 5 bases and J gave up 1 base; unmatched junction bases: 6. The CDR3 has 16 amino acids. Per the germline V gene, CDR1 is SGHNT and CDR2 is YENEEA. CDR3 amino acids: CASSKSSGRGQETQYF. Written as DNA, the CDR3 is TGTGCCAGCAGCAAAAGTAGCGGGAGGGGCCAAGAGACCCAGTACTTC. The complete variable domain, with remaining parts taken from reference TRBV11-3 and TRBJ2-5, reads EAGVVQSPRYKIIEKKQPVAFWCNPISGHNTLYWYLQNLGQGPELLIRYENEEAVDDSQLPKDRFSAERLKGVDSTLKIQPAELGDSAVYLCASSKSSGRGQETQYFGPGTRLLVL.

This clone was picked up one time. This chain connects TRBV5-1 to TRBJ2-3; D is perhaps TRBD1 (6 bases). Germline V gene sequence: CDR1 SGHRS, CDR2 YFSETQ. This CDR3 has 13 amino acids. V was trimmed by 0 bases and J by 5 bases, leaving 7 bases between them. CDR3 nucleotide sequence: TGCGCCAGCAGCTTGGAAGGGGGAGATACGCAGTATTTT. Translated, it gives CASSLEGGDTQYF.

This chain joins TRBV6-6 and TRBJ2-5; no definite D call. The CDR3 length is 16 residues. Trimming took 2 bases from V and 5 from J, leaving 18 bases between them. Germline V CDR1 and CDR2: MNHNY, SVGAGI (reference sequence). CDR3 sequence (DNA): TGTGCCAGCAGTTACCGACACCCTCTAGATGGGGAGACCCAGTACTTC. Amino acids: CASSYRHPLDGETQYF.

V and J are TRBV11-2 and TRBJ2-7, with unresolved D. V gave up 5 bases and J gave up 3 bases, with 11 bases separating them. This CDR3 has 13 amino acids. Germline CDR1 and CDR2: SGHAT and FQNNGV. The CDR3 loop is CASSRRPGYEQYF. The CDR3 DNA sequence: TGTGCCAGCAGCCGCCGACCGGGCTACGAGCAGTACTTC.

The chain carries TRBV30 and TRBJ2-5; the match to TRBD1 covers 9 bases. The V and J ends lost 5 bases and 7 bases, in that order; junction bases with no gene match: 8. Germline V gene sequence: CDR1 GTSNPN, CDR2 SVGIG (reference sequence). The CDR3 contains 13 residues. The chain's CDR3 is CAWEQGAGGTQYF. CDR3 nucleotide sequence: TGTGCCTGGGAACAGGGGGCAGGTGGGACCCAGTACTTC.

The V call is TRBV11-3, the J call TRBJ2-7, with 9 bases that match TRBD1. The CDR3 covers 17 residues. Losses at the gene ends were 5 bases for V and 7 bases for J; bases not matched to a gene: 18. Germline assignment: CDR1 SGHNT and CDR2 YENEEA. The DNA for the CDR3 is TGTGCCAGCAGCGGATCAGCCGGGACAGGGATCGATGAAGAGCAGTACTTC. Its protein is CASSGSAGTGIDEEQYF. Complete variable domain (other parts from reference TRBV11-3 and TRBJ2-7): EAGVVQSPRYKIIEKKQPVAFWCNPISGHNTLYWYLQNLGQGPELLIRYENEEAVDDSQLPKDRFSAERLKGVDSTLKIQPAELGDSAVYLCASSGSAGTGIDEEQYFGPGTRLTVT.

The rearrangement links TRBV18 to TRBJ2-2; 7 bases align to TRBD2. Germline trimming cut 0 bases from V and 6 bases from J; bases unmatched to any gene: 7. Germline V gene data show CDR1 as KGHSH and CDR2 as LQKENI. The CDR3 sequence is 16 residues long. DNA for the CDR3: TGTGCCAGCTCACCACCGAAAGCGGGAAGGGCCGGGGAGCTGTTTTTT. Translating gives CASSPPKAGRAGELFF.

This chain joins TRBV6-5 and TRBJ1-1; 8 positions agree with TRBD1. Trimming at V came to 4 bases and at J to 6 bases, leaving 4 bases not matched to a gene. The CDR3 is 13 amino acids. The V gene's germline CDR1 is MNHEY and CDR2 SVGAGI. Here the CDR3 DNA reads TGTGCCAGCAGTTTGACAGGGGTCCCTGAAGCTTTCTTT. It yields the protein CASSLTGVPEAFF.